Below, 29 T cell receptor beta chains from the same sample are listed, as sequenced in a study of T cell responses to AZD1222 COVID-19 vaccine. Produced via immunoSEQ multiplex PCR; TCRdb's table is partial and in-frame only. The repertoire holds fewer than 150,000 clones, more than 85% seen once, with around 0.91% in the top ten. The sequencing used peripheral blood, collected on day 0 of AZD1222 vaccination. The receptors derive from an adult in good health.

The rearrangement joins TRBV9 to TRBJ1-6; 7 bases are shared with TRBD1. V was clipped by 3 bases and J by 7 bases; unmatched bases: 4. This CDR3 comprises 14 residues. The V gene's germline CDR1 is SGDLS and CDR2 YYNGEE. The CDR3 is CASSGGQLNSPLHF. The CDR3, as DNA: TGTGCCAGCAGCGGGGGACAGCTAAATTCACCCCTCCACTTT.

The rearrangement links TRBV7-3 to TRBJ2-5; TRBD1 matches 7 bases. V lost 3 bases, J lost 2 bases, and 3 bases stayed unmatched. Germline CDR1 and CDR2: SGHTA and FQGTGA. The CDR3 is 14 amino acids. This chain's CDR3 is CASSFSGGQETQYF. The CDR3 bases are TGTGCCAGCAGCTTTTCAGGGGGACAAGAGACCCAGTACTTC.

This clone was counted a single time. The CDR3 here is CAISLLAGGTDTQYF. As DNA, the CDR3 is TGTGCCATCAGCCTCCTAGCGGGGGGTACAGATACGCAGTATTTT. The chain has TRBV10-3 and TRBJ2-3; 11 bases are a match to TRBD2. The CDR3 spans 15 residues. Germline loops: CDR1 ENHRY, CDR2 SYGVKD. V shed 6 bases, J shed 3 bases, and the junction held 5 bases outside the gene matches.

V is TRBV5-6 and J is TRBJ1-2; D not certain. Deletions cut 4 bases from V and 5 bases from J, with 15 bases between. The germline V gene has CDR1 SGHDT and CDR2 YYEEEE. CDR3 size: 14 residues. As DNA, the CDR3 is TGTGCCAGCAGCCCCGGGGTTCCGGGGTATGGCTACACCTTC. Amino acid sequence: CASSPGVPGYGYTF. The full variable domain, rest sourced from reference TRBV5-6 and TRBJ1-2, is DAGVTQSPTHLIKTRGQQVTLRCSPKSGHDTVSWYQQALGQGPQFIFQYYEEEERQRGNFPDRFSGHQFPNYSSELNVNALLLGDSALYLCASSPGVPGYGYTFGSGTRLTVV.

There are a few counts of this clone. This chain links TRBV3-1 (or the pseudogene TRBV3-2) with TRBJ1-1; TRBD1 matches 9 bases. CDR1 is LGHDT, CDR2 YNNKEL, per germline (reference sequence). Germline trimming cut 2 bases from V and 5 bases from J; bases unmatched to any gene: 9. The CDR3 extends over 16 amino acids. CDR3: CASSQWPRDRVTEAFF. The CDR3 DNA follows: TGTGCCAGCAGCCAATGGCCCCGGGACAGGGTGACTGAAGCTTTCTTT.

The CDR3 is CASSIALAGDADTQYF. The CDR3 DNA is TGTGCCAGTAGTATAGCCCTAGCGGGGGATGCAGATACGCAGTATTTT. The chain employs TRBV19 and TRBJ2-3; 10 bases are a match to TRBD2. J lost 4 bases, V lost 1 base, and 5 bases had no gene match. Germline CDR1 and CDR2: LNHDA and SQIVND (reference sequence). The CDR3 runs to 16 residues.

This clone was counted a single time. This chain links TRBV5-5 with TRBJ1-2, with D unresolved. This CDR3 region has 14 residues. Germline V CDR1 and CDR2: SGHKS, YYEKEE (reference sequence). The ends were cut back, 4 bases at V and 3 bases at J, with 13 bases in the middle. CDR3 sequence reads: CASSPGAMDYGYTF. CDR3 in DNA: TGTGCCAGCAGCCCTGGAGCAATGGACTATGGCTACACCTTC.

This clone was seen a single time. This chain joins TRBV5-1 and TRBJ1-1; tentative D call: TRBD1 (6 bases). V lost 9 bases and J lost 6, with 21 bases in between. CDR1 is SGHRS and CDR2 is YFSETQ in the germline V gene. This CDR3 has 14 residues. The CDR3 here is CATRTGGAGAEAFF. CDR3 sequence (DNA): TGCGCCACCAGGACGGGGGGCGCGGGGGCTGAAGCTTTCTTT.

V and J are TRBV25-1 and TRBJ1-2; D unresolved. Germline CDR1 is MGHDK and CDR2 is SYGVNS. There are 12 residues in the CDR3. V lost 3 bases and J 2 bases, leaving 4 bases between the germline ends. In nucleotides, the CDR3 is TGTGCCAGCAGTGACCACAACTATGGCTACACCTTC. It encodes CASSDHNYGYTF.

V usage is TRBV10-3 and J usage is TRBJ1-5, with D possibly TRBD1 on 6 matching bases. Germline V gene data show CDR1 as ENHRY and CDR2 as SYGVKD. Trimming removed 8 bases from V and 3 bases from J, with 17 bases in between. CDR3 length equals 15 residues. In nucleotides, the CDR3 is TGTGCCATCCGGGGGGGGCAGGAGGACAATCAGCCCCAGCATTTT. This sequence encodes CAIRGGQEDNQPQHF.

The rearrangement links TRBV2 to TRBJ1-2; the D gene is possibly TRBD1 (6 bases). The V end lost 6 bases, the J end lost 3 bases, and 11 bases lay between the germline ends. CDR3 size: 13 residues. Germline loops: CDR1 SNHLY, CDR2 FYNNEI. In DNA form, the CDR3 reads TGTGCCAGCAGCCTACAGGGCCACTATGGCTACACCTTC. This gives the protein CASSLQGHYGYTF.

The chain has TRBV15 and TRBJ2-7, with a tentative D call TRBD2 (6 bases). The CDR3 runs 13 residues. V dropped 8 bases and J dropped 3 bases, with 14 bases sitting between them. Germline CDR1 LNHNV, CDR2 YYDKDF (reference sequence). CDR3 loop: CATGTGAVYEQYF. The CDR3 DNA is TGTGCCACCGGAACGGGAGCCGTCTACGAGCAGTACTTC.

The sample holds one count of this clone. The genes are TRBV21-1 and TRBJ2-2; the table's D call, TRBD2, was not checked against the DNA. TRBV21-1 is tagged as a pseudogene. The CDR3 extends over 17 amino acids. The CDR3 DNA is TGTGCCAGCAGCAAACGCCGGGTTTCTGCCGGCACCGGGGAGCTGTTTTTT. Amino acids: CASSKRRVSAGTGELFF.

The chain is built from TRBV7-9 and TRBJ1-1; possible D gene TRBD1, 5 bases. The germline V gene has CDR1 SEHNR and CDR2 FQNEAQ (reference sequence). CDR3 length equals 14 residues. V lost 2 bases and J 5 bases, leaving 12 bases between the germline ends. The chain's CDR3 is CASSLTMGETEAFF. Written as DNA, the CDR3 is TGTGCCAGCAGCTTAACCATGGGGGAGACTGAAGCTTTCTTT.

CDR3 sequence reads: CASSIQGVGAEAFF. DNA of the CDR3: TGTGCCAGTAGTATACAGGGGGTGGGCGCTGAAGCTTTCTTT. V gene TRBV19 combines with J gene TRBJ1-1, with 7 bases aligning to TRBD1. Trimming at V came to 2 bases and at J to 6 bases, leaving 6 bases not matched to a gene. Germline values: CDR1 LNHDA, CDR2 SQIVND (reference sequence). The CDR3 runs 14 residues.

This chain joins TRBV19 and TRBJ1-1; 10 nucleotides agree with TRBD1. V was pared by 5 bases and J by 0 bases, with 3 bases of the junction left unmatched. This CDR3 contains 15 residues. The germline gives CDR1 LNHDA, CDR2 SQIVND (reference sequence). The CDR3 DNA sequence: TGTGCCAGTAGTGCGGGACAGGGGTTGAACACTGAAGCTTTCTTT. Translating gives CASSAGQGLNTEAFF.

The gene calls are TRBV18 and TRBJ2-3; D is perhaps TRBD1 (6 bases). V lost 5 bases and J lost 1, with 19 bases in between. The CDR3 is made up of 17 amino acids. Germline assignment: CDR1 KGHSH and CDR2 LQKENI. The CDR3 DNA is TGTGCCAGCTCATCCCGCTTGGGGGCGCGTGGCACAGATACGCAGTATTTT. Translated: CASSSRLGARGTDTQYF. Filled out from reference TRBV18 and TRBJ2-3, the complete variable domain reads NAGVMQNPRHLVRRRGQEARLRCSPMKGHSHVYWYRQLPEEGLKFMVYLQKENIIDESGMPKERFSAEFPKEGPSILRIQQVVRGDSAAYFCASSSRLGARGTDTQYFGPGTRLTVL.

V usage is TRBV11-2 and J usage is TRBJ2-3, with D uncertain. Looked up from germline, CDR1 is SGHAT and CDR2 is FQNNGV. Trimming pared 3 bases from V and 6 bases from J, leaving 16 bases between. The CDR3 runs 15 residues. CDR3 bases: TGTGCCAGCAGCTTTTTATTCCGCGCGGTGGATACGCAGTATTTT. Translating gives CASSFLFRAVDTQYF. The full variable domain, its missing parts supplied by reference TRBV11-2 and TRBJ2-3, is EAGVAQSPRYKIIEKRQSVAFWCNPISGHATLYWYQQILGQGPKLLIQFQNNGVVDDSQLPKDRFSAERLKGVDSTLKIQPAKLEDSAVYLCASSFLFRAVDTQYFGPGTRLTVL.

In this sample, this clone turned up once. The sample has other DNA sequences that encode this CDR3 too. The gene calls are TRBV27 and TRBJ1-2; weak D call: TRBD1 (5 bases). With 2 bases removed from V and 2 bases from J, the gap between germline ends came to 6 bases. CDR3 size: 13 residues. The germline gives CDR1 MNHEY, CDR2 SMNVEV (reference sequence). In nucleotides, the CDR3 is TGTGCCAGCAGTTTAGGGGGGAACTATGGCTACACCTTC. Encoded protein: CASSLGGNYGYTF.

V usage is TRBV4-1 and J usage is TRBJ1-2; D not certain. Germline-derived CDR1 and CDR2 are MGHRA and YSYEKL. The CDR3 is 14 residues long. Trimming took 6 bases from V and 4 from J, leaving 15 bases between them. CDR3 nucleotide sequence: TGCGCCAGCAGTCACAACCGGGAATCCTATGGCTACACCTTC. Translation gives CASSHNRESYGYTF.

DNA of the CDR3: TGTGCCAGCAAAAGTGGAGCAATAACTGAAGCTTTCTTT. Protein sequence: CASKSGAITEAFF. The rearrangement uses TRBV6-5 and TRBJ1-1; D not resolved. In germline, CDR1 is MNHEY, CDR2 SVGAGI. The CDR3 consists of 13 residues. Trimming took off 7 bases at V and 5 bases at J, with 14 bases between the two ends.

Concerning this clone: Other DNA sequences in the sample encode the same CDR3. The CDR3 spells CASSLSTDTQYF. CDR3 coding DNA: TGTGCCAGCAGTTTAAGCACAGATACGCAGTATTTT. The chain recombines TRBV12-3 or TRBV12-4 with TRBJ2-3; unclear D gene. The germline V and J ends were trimmed by 2 bases and 0 bases, with 0 bases remaining between them. The CDR3 extends over 12 amino acids.

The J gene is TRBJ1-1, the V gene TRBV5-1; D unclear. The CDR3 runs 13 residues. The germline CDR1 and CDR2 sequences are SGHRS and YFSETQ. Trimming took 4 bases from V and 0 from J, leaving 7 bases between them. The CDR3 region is CASSLVMNTEAFF. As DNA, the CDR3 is TGCGCCAGCAGCCTAGTAATGAACACTGAAGCTTTCTTT.

The CDR3 reads CASSFQGAGVTEAFF. The CDR3 DNA follows: TGTGCCAGCAGTTTCCAGGGGGCCGGGGTCACTGAAGCTTTCTTT. The chain combines TRBV27 with TRBJ1-1, with TRBD1 identical over 8 bases. With V trimmed by 3 bases and J by 4 bases, 7 bases remained unmatched. The CDR3 has 15 residues. CDR1 is MNHEY, CDR2 SMNVEV, per germline (reference sequence).

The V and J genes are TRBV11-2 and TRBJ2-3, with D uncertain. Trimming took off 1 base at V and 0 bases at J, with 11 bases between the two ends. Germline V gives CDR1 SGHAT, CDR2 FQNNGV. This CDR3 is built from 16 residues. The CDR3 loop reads CASSLAYSLSTDTQYF. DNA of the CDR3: TGTGCCAGCAGCTTAGCTTACAGCCTTAGCACAGATACGCAGTATTTT.

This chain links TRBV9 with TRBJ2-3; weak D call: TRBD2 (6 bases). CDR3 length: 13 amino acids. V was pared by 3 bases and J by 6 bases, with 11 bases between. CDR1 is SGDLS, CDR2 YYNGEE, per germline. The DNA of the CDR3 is TGTGCCAGCAGCGCCGGGGGTACGGATACGCAGTATTTT. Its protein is CASSAGGTDTQYF.

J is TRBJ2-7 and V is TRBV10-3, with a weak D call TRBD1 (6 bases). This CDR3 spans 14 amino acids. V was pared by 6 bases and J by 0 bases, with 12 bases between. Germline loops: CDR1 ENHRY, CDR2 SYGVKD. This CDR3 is CAIRAGATSYEQYF. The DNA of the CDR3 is TGTGCCATCAGGGCAGGGGCTACCTCCTACGAGCAGTACTTC.

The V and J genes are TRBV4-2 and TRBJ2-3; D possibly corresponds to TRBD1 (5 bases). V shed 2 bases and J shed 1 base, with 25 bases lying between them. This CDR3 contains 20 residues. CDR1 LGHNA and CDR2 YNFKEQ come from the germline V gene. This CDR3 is CASSQKGRSFTSSGTDTQYF. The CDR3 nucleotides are TGTGCCAGCAGCCAAAAGGGGCGAAGCTTCACATCGAGTGGCACAGATACGCAGTATTTT.

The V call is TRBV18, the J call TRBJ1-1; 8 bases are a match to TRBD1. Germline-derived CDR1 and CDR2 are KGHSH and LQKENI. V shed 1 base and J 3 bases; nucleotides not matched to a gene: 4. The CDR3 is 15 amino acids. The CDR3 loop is CASSPRQGRDTEAFF. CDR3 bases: TGTGCCAGCTCACCACGACAGGGGAGGGACACTGAAGCTTTCTTT.